What follows describes a single T cell receptor beta chain. The antigen remains unidentified. The PCR was carried out with 60 Vbeta primers and 13 Jbeta primers. Generated by immunoSEQ multiplex PCR, the TCRdb table keeps only in-frame clones and is missing some. Among under 150,000 clones, roughly 80% were seen once, and the ten largest hold around 7.8%. This record belongs to a study of cytomegalovirus exposure and HLA in healthy donors. Study-level findings and limits: The analysis excluded some indistinguishable V segments, including TRBV6-2 and TRBV6-3. On later analysis, the bulk of CMV-associated TCR beta chains appeared to be HLA-restricted. Association with HLA alleles at 0.05 false discovery rate was found for 15,000 or so TCR beta sequences in a later analysis.

The ends lost 2 bases at V and 2 bases at J; junction bases unmatched: 5. This CDR3 spans 16 amino acids. Germline V gives CDR1 MNHEY, CDR2 SMNVEV (reference sequence). Healthy bone marrow donors made up the donors. The chain carries TRBV27 and TRBJ2-3; 9 nucleotides agree with TRBD2. The sequencing input was PBMCs. The clonotype originates from a woman between 45 and 65 years old in good health and CMV-seropositive. The chain's CDR3 is CASSLGAGGITDTQYF. The CDR3 nucleotides are TGTGCCAGCAGTTTAGGAGCGGGGGGAATCACAGATACGCAGTATTTT.